The T cell receptor (beta chain) described here comes from a study of metastatic and nonmetastatic thyroid tumors. Background on the study: For malignant and benign thyroid patients, tumor or nodule tissue and blood were the sources whose repertoires were compared. Broader study findings: A significant increase in TCR beta diversity was reportedly seen in malignant thyroid tumors relative to benign nodules, in blood and tumor.

CDR3 size: 15 residues. In the authors' workflow: Across clinicopathological groups, CDR3 differences served as the basis for building a distant-metastasis classifier for papillary thyroid cancer. TCRdb reanalyzed the PCR reads via MiXCR. These V and J calls derive from TCRdb rather than the authors' analysis. The table shows around 34,000 clones, with around 17% occurring only once. On this clone: Antigen unknown. At one end, the junction sequence differs from germline, possibly due to a read error.

Thyroid surgery had not been preceded by any treatment in any patient. The clonotype was recovered from a female donor with papillary thyroid cancer or a benign thyroid nodule (not recorded which). Some clones in this sample may be carry-over from other donors' samples. The sequencing sample was made of blood. The gene calls are TRBV12-3 or TRBV12-4 and TRBJ2-1; D is possibly TRBD2 (6 bases). In DNA, the CDR3 is TGTGCCGGCAGTTCCTTCGGGAGATCCTACAATGAGCAGTTCTTC. This encodes CAGSSFGRSYNEQFF.